This T cell receptor beta chain was found in a study of Ad26.COV2.S vaccination and SARS-CoV-2 variants. Study background: As a participant in COV1001, the donor was in the Ad26.COV2.S trial arm.

Described treatment: around 19 received Ad26.COV2.S at low or high dose, single or two shots; about 5 received placebo; per-sample allocation not given. It was on day 63 after the first vaccine or placebo injection that samples were taken. Adults aged 18-55 years in Boston included the donor. Wuhan-strain spike was delivered by a replication-incompetent Ad26 vector. TCRdb's copy holds only in-frame clones and misses some; the assay was immunoSEQ multiplex PCR. This sample has about 480,000 clones, with 87% found just once. This clone was picked up one time. Germline V gene sequence: CDR1 MDHEN, CDR2 SYDVKM. This CDR3 is built from 13 residues. J was trimmed by 8 bases and V by 7 bases; bases with no gene match: 8.

This TCR came from a person between 18 and 60 years old who received the Ad26.COV2.S COVID-19 vaccine or a placebo. Sequencing was performed on peripheral blood, taken in a trial of Ad26.COV2.S vaccine versus placebo. This chain joins TRBV28 and TRBJ1-2; 9 nucleotides agree with TRBD1. The CDR3 here is CASIVGQGLGYTF. The CDR3 bases are TGTGCCAGCATTGTAGGACAGGGGCTAGGCTACACCTTC.